There are a few counts of the clone carrying this T cell receptor beta chain. The CDR3 is made up of 11 amino acids. V was cut by 10 bases and J by 7 bases, with 11 bases left in between. These data come from a study of early T cells in non-severe SARS-CoV-2 infection. TCRdb re-called the 5' RACE reads through MiXCR, storing one row per CDR3 protein. The sample shows roughly 100,000 distinct CDR3 sequences, around 13% of them seen only once. The rearrangement links TRBV12-3 or TRBV12-4 to TRBJ2-1; D is uncertain. The specimen was whole blood. This receptor was obtained from an adult who was a healthcare worker with PCR-confirmed SARS-CoV-2 infection or an uninfected control (not recorded which). The CDR3 loop reads CATGTANEQFF. CDR3 DNA sequence: TGTGCCACGGGTACAGCGAATGAGCAGTTCTTC.